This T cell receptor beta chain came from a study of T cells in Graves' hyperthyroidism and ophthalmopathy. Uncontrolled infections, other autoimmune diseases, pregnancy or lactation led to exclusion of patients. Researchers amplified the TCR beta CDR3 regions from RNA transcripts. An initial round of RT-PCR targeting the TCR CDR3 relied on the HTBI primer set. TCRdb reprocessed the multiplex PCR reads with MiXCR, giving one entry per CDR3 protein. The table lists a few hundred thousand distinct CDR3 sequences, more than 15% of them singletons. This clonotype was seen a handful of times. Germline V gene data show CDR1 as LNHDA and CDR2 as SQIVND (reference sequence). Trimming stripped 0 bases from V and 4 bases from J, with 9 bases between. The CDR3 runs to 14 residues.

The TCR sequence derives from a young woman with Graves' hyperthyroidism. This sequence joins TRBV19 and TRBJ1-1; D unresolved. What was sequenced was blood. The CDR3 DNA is TGTGCCAGTAGTATAGATAATGGAGGCACTGAAGCTTTCTTT. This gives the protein CASSIDNGGTEAFF. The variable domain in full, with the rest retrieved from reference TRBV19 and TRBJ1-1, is DGGITQSPKYLFRKEGQNVTLSCEQNLNHDAMYWYRQDPGQGLRLIYYSQIVNDFQKGDIAEGYSVSREKKESFPLTVTSAQKNPTAFYLCASSIDNGGTEAFFGQGTRLTVV.